Below, 18 T cell receptor beta chains from the same sample are listed, as sequenced in a study of shared T cell receptors in the human thymus. Generated by immunoSEQ multiplex PCR, the TCRdb table keeps only in-frame clones and is missing some. The sample carries more than 550,000 clones, 80% to 90% recorded once. The same data also went into a second study, on human thymus T cells.

Sequences were obtained from thymocytes. The origin of the receptors is a girl under three years old with a congenital heart defect.

This clone was seen a single time. The chain recombines TRBV27 with TRBJ2-1; 13 positions agree with TRBD2. V gave up 6 bases and J gave up 5 bases; unmatched junction bases: 10. CDR1 and CDR2 (germline): MNHEY, SMNVEV (reference sequence). The CDR3 runs to 17 residues. The CDR3 protein is CASSRTSGGARDNEQFF. CDR3 nucleotides: TGTGCCAGCAGCAGAACTAGCGGGGGGGCCCGCGACAATGAGCAGTTCTTC.

This chain links TRBV4-1 with TRBJ2-7; perhaps TRBD2 as D (6 bases). V dropped 2 bases and J dropped 3 bases, with 14 bases sitting between them. The CDR3 sequence is 15 residues long. Germline V lookup: CDR1 MGHRA, CDR2 YSYEKL. The CDR3 coding sequence is TGCGCCAGCAGCCAATCGCGGGATTCTTTCTACGAGCAGTACTTC. Translated, it gives CASSQSRDSFYEQYF.

V and J are TRBV7-7 and TRBJ2-2; 7 nucleotides match TRBD1. The CDR3 extends over 14 amino acids. CDR1 and CDR2 (germline): SSHAT, FNYEAQ (reference sequence). The V gene end was trimmed by 5 bases and the J gene end by 6 bases; junction bases not matched to a gene: 6. CDR3 in DNA: TGTGCCAGCAGCGCATACAGGGGCCCCGGGGAGCTGTTTTTT. The encoded protein is CASSAYRGPGELFF.

This rearrangement joins TRBV7-2 to TRBJ1-2; 11 bases fit TRBD1. This CDR3 contains 16 residues. The V segment lost 0 bases and the J segment 6 bases; nucleotides outside the gene matches: 6. Germline CDR1 and CDR2: SGHTA and FQGNSA. CDR3 loop: CASSLAPRTGGDGYTF. The CDR3 DNA reads as TGTGCCAGCAGCTTAGCCCCCAGGACAGGGGGCGATGGCTACACCTTC.

The rearrangement joins TRBV19 to TRBJ2-7; 7 bases are a match to TRBD2. The CDR3 loop spans 15 amino acids. Germline V CDR1 and CDR2: LNHDA, SQIVND (reference sequence). The junction had 2 bases not matched to a gene; V was cut back by 0 bases and J by 0 bases. CDR3 in DNA: TGTGCCAGTAGTATAGAGCGGGGGACCTCCTACGAGCAGTACTTC. It translates to CASSIERGTSYEQYF.

The rearrangement joins TRBV28 to TRBJ2-5; perhaps TRBD2 as D (5 bases). The CDR3 contains 16 residues. Looked up from germline, CDR1 is MDHEN and CDR2 is SYDVKM. Trimming left V 8 bases short and J 5 bases short, with 24 bases between. CDR3 bases: TGTGCCAGCGTTGCTGAGTCGGGGAACCTGGTGGAGACCCAGTACTTC. Protein: CASVAESGNLVETQYF.

To note about this clone: In the same sample, other DNA sequences code for this CDR3. The chain has TRBV20-1 and TRBJ2-5; possible D gene TRBD2, 5 bases. V was cut by 0 bases and J by 7 bases, with 6 bases left in between. Germline loops: CDR1 DFQATT, CDR2 SNEGSKA (reference sequence). This CDR3 is 11 amino acids long. The CDR3 region is CSARERVTQYF. For the CDR3, the DNA is TGCAGTGCTAGAGAGCGGGTGACCCAGTACTTC.

The chain links TRBV29-1 to TRBJ1-1; D unclear. Deletions cut 6 bases from V and 5 bases from J, with 22 bases between. Germline-derived CDR1 and CDR2 are SQVTM and ANQGSEA. The CDR3 runs to 15 residues. The CDR3 sequence: CSVRTPRLRGTEAFF. The CDR3 DNA reads as TGCAGCGTCCGCACACCCCGGCTTCGGGGAACTGAAGCTTTCTTT.

The J gene is TRBJ2-5, the V gene TRBV7-2, with D hard to call. Germline V gives CDR1 SGHTA, CDR2 FQGNSA. V was clipped by 5 bases and J by 2 bases, with 18 bases between them. This CDR3 has 16 amino acids. The CDR3 DNA reads as TGTGCCAGCAGCCCTACGACGTACTACCAACAAGAGACCCAGTACTTC. The encoded protein is CASSPTTYYQQETQYF.

This clone was observed a few times. This chain connects TRBV5-5 to TRBJ2-5; possible D gene TRBD1, 5 bases. The germline V gene has CDR1 SGHKS and CDR2 YYEKEE (reference sequence). The CDR3 is 14 amino acids. V was trimmed by 0 bases and J by 9 bases, leaving 15 bases between them. The CDR3 bases are TGTGCCAGCAGCTTGGGAGGACATCTTGGGGCCCAGTACTTC. Translation gives CASSLGGHLGAQYF. Looking up the rest from reference TRBV5-5 and TRBJ2-5 gives the full variable domain: DAGVTQSPTHLIKTRGQQVTLRCSPISGHKSVSWYQQVLGQGPQFIFQYYEKEERGRGNFPDRFSARQFPNYSSELNVNALLLGDSALYLCASSLGGHLGAQYFGPGTRLLVL.

This rearrangement joins TRBV18 to TRBJ1-5; D not certain. The CDR3 loop spans 14 amino acids. CDR1 KGHSH and CDR2 LQKENI come from the germline V gene. Between the trimmed V and J ends, which lost 1 base and 3 bases, there was a span of 7 bases. CDR3 residues: CASSPRLTNQPQHF. CDR3 nucleotide sequence: TGTGCCAGCTCACCACGGCTCACCAATCAGCCCCAGCATTTT.

The J gene is TRBJ1-2, the V gene TRBV5-1, with a weak D call TRBD1 (6 bases). The CDR3 covers 14 residues. In germline, CDR1 is SGHRS, CDR2 YFSETQ. V was clipped by 4 bases and J by 3 bases, with 13 bases between them. The CDR3 region is CASSPDRRHYGYTF. The DNA for the CDR3 is TGCGCCAGCAGCCCGGACAGACGGCACTATGGCTACACCTTC.

The chain employs TRBV5-4 and TRBJ2-5; 9 nucleotides match TRBD2. Germline V gene lookup returns CDR1 SGHNT and CDR2 YYREEE (reference sequence). The CDR3 consists of 14 residues. With V trimmed by 4 bases and J by 5 bases, 6 bases remained unmatched. CDR3 DNA: TGTGCCAGCAGCGGCGGGGGGGCGGGTGAGACCCAGTACTTC. It specifies CASSGGGAGETQYF. The complete variable domain, with remaining parts taken from reference TRBV5-4 and TRBJ2-5, reads ETGVTQSPTHLIKTRGQQVTLRCSSQSGHNTVSWYQQALGQGPQFIFQYYREEENGRGNFPPRFSGLQFPNYSSELNVNALELDDSALYLCASSGGGAGETQYFGPGTRLLVL.

The sample holds one count of this clone. This chain links TRBV6-5 with TRBJ2-3; 10 positions match TRBD2. The CDR3 loop spans 15 amino acids. CDR1 is MNHEY and CDR2 is SVGAGI in the germline V gene. With V trimmed by 5 bases and J by 9 bases, 11 bases remained unmatched. The chain's CDR3 is CASSPTSGELDTQYF. The CDR3 bases are TGTGCCAGCAGTCCTACTAGCGGGGAACTAGACACGCAGTATTTT.

The chain employs TRBV6-5 and TRBJ2-2; 7 bases are shared with TRBD2. Germline V gene lookup returns CDR1 MNHEY and CDR2 SVGAGI. The CDR3 has 15 amino acids. V gave up 7 bases and J gave up 6 bases; unmatched junction bases: 11. The DNA of the CDR3 is TGTGCCAGCACCCTTCAGCGGGGAGGAGCCGGGGAGCTGTTTTTT. Translated: CASTLQRGGAGELFF.

This clone was seen only once. The CDR3 loop reads CASSLGGQNWVNTEAFF. In DNA, the CDR3 is TGTGCCAGCAGCTTAGGAGGGCAGAATTGGGTTAACACTGAAGCTTTCTTT. This chain uses TRBV7-2 with TRBJ1-1, with D uncertain. Germline V gene lookup returns CDR1 SGHTA and CDR2 FQGNSA. CDR3 length: 17 amino acids. Trimming cost V 1 base and J 2 bases, with 17 bases left between them.

V gene TRBV5-4 combines with J gene TRBJ1-1; 9 bases line up with TRBD1. This CDR3 region has 17 residues. V shed 3 bases and J 2 bases; nucleotides not matched to a gene: 11. The V gene's germline CDR1 is SGHNT and CDR2 YYREEE (reference sequence). The CDR3 DNA sequence: TGTGCCAGCAGCTCGGGGGACAGGGATAGGGTTAACACTGAAGCTTTCTTT. It codes for CASSSGDRDRVNTEAFF. Full variable domain (outside the CDR3, taken from reference TRBV5-4 and TRBJ1-1): ETGVTQSPTHLIKTRGQQVTLRCSSQSGHNTVSWYQQALGQGPQFIFQYYREEENGRGNFPPRFSGLQFPNYSSELNVNALELDDSALYLCASSSGDRDRVNTEAFFGQGTRLTVV.

This rearrangement joins TRBV2 to TRBJ2-3, with TRBD2 matching over 14 bases. The CDR3 is 18 amino acids. With V trimmed by 6 bases and J by 6 bases, 14 bases remained unmatched. Per the germline V gene, CDR1 is SNHLY and CDR2 is FYNNEI. The CDR3 loop is CASRPIPRTSGGRDTQYF. CDR3 coding DNA: TGTGCCAGCAGACCGATCCCCCGGACTAGCGGGGGGCGGGATACGCAGTATTTT.